This T cell receptor beta chain is from a study of T cells in Graves' hyperthyroidism and ophthalmopathy (dated by TCRdb to between 2018 and 2021). For context, the study as a whole: Peripheral blood was sampled at the time of initial diagnosis, prior to any treatment. TCR V-J signatures able to tell the groups apart were searched for in a discovery cohort of around 95 patients, of whom roughly 42 had Graves' ophthalmopathy and some 60 had stable Graves' hyperthyroidism. Prospective prediction of ophthalmopathy was tested in an independent validation cohort consisting of 18 to 20 hyperthyroidism patients and some 16 patients who later progressed to ophthalmopathy. The 100 discovery patients were randomly split 7:3 into training and test sets. In addition, the study compared T-cell repertoires in thyroid tissue and in blood from several Graves' hyperthyroidism patients. After sampling, hyperthyroidism patients received methimazole starting at 30 mg daily, and ophthalmopathy patients received high-dose intravenous methylprednisolone. The paper describes TCR Vbeta CDR3 sequencing of more than 120 peripheral blood samples, made up of 43 ophthalmopathy patients, 70 to 75 hyperthyroidism patients and around 17 progressor patients.

Ophthalmopathy patients had moderately to severely active disease, with a Clinical Activity Score of 3 or more, a NOSPECS grade of 4 or more, and a disease duration of less than 3 months. Exclusion was applied to patients with uncontrolled infections, other autoimmune diseases, pregnancy or lactation. Clinical symptoms, serum thyroxine and TRAb, thyroid ultrasound, and orbital computed tomography formed the basis for the diagnoses. PBMCs were separated from roughly 10 ml of fresh peripheral blood using Ficoll-Paque density gradient centrifugation. Total RNA was extracted with Trizol reagent, and quality was checked on an Agilent 2100 Bioanalyzer. Via the germline V gene, CDR1 is KGHSH and CDR2 LQKENI. The germline ends are 11 bases apart after V is trimmed by 3 bases and J by 5 bases. Including the terminal cysteine and phenylalanine, the CDR3 comprises 14 residues. The only DNA kept is the CDR3, 42 bases in frame from the first base.

This clonotype was recorded a few times. There is no known antigen for this receptor. No base qualities exist here, and no much larger clone lies one base off it. General findings and caveats noted by the study authors: A 13 V-J signature model separated ophthalmopathy from stable hyperthyroidism, with roughly 88% sensitivity and roughly 84% specificity in cross-validation and 80%/75% in testing. No statistical method was used to fix the sample size in advance, and group allocation was not hidden from the investigators. Most expanded thyroid clonotypes (frequency above 0.001) were also found in blood, which suggests that blood repertoires may mirror thyroid immune responses. In validation, progression to ophthalmopathy was predicted by the model with 70.59% sensitivity and around 76% specificity, a median of around 6.5 months before onset.

TCR beta CDR3 regions were amplified from RNA transcripts. The TCR CDR3 was subjected to a first round of RT-PCR using the HTBI primer set and the Qiagen OneStep RT-PCR kit. Libraries were constructed in a second round of multiplex PCR, after which size selection and purification were performed. Paired-end sequencing of the libraries was performed with 100 bp reads on an Illumina HiSeq2000. As for the authors' bioinformatics: SOAPnuke was used to process the raw data, with reads discarded if the reads contained adapters or uncalled bases, had a mean Phred below 15, or lacked an exact constant-primer or identifier match. High-quality paired reads were merged with COPE v1.2.5, and unique nucleotide sequences were defined as clonotypes. Clonotypes were aligned to IMGT TRBV, TRBD and TRBJ reference segments using MiTCR v1.1. Only V-J combinations with frequency above 0.0001, covering approximately 99% of repertoires, were analysed. The TCS score was defined as the ratio of F50 (clonal expansion) to E x V (chaos), calculated using BLOSUM62-based TCRdist between CDR3 peptides within each V-J. Welch's t-statistics and random forest reduced some 510 V-J features to roughly 13, which were used in a naive Bayes classifier (R e1071). In-frame beta chains were kept once TCRdb had trimmed the public reads at Q25 with fastp and called clones with MiXCR. Rows are unified per CDR3 protein, each entry keeping the most common DNA and genes. For this entry, the V and J calls and clone size follow TCRdb and not the study's own pipeline. For this sample the table gives around 350,000 distinct CDR3 sequences, of which 15% were detected only once. The ten largest clones represent 15% to 20% of the sample.

Sequencing was carried out using blood. The chain joins TRBV18 to TRBJ2-1; the D gene is possibly TRBD1 or TRBD2, each agreeing over 6 bases. This receptor was obtained from a woman aged 55-69 years with Graves' ophthalmopathy. This receptor carries the CDR3 CASSPMGGHNEQFF. At the DNA level, the sequence is TGTGCCAGCTCACCCATGGGGGGCCACAATGAGCAGTTCTTC.